This T cell receptor (beta chain) is from a study of blood T cell repertoires in COVID-19. For the study at large: Specimens from acute and convalescent COVID-19 originated in the United States, Italy and Spain. PBMCs, B-cell-depleted T cells, or T cells provided the cDNA or gDNA that made up the material.

Original analysis: Reference gene primer amplification gave nucleated cell count estimates. Produced via immunoSEQ multiplex PCR; TCRdb's table is partial and in-frame only. The V and J calls and the clone size are those of that table, but D and trimming were determined from the DNA. The sample comprises approximately 120,000 clones, approximately 89% of which are singletons, and 4.3% rests with the top ten. From germline, CDR1 is SNHLY and CDR2 FYNNEI. J gave up 1 base and V 6 bases, and 8 bases lay outside the gene matches. The CDR3 consists of 16 residues. V gene TRBV2 combines with J gene TRBJ2-2, with TRBD2 matching over 7 bases. Source material: peripheral blood. The sequence was collected from a human donor in a cohort sampled during active COVID-19. CDR3 nucleotides: TGTGCCAGCAGCTTTGGGGGGGGGAAGAACACCGGGGAGCTGTTTTTT. Translating it yields CASSFGGGKNTGELFF.